The 5 T cell receptor beta chains below all came from one sample that was sequenced in a study of T cells in Graves' hyperthyroidism and ophthalmopathy. Using RNA transcripts as the source, TCR beta CDR3 regions were amplified. Carried out on the TCR CDR3, a first-round RT-PCR used the HTBI primer set. TCRdb reprocessed the multiplex PCR reads with MiXCR, giving one entry per CDR3 protein. Counted here are approximately 430,000 distinct CDR3 sequences, about a sixth occurring once; the ten biggest clones make up roughly 7.4%. Material: blood. All receptors come from a woman aged 18-29 years with Graves' hyperthyroidism.

This clonotype was seen many times. The rearrangement uses TRBV5-1 and TRBJ1-5, with a tentative D call TRBD1 (5 bases). The CDR3 is 14 residues long. Trimming cost V 0 bases and J 6 bases, with 10 bases left between them. Germline-derived CDR1 and CDR2 are SGHRS and YFSETQ. The CDR3, as DNA: TGCGCCAGCAGCTTGGAGGGGTACGGTCAGCCCCAGCATTTT. Translating it yields CASSLEGYGQPQHF.

This clonotype appeared many times. The chain joins TRBV11-2 to TRBJ1-3; D gene unclear. V was pared by 1 base and J by 0 bases, with 7 bases between. The germline gives CDR1 SGHAT, CDR2 FQNNGV. The CDR3 length is 15 residues. The CDR3 DNA sequence: TGTGCCAGCAGCTTAGTTAGGAGCTCTGGAAACACCATATATTTT. This sequence encodes CASSLVRSSGNTIYF.

This clonotype was recorded at least ten times. The V call is TRBV2, the J call TRBJ1-3, with no clear D. The CDR3 has 15 residues. V was trimmed by 0 bases and J by 2 bases, leaving 8 bases between them. Germline assignment: CDR1 SNHLY and CDR2 FYNNEI. The CDR3 here is CASSEASAAGNTIYF. The CDR3, as DNA: TGTGCCAGCAGTGAAGCGTCGGCAGCTGGAAACACCATATATTTT.

This clonotype was counted ten times or more. The rearrangement joins TRBV18 to TRBJ1-4; TRBD1 agrees at 7 bases. The V segment lost 3 bases and the J segment 5 bases; nucleotides outside the gene matches: 3. In germline, CDR1 is KGHSH, CDR2 LQKENI. The CDR3 totals 14 residues. The CDR3 region is CASSPQGGNEKLFF. The CDR3 coding sequence is TGTGCCAGCTCACCCCAGGGGGGGAATGAAAAACTGTTTTTT.

The chain is built from TRBV15 and TRBJ2-7; D is perhaps TRBD1 (5 bases). Trimming took off 0 bases at V and 3 bases at J, with 12 bases between the two ends. The CDR3 is 15 residues long. Germline V gene sequence: CDR1 LNHNV, CDR2 YYDKDF (reference sequence). CDR3 amino acids: CATSRDWGSGYEQYF. CDR3 bases: TGTGCCACCAGCAGAGATTGGGGCAGTGGCTACGAGCAGTACTTC.